This T cell receptor beta chain was captured in a study of blood T cell repertoires in COVID-19. Deletions cut 4 bases from V and 0 bases from J, with 10 bases between. There are 14 residues in the CDR3. Germline lookup yields CDR1 LGHNA and CDR2 YNFKEQ. TCRdb's table, derived via immunoSEQ multiplex PCR, lists solely in-frame clones and lacks some. Among approximately 66,000 clones listed, roughly nine tenths were seen once. The clonotype was recovered from a man aged 55 to 70 with acute or convalescent COVID-19. Input material: peripheral blood. The chain couples TRBV4-2 to TRBJ2-7; no definite D call. In DNA form, the CDR3 reads TGTGCCAGCAGCCTCGCGGAGAGCTCCTACGAGCAGTACTTC. The encoded protein is CASSLAESSYEQYF.